A single T cell receptor (beta chain) is shown here with its context. These data belong to a study of blood T cell repertoires in COVID-19. Overall study: Material from acute and convalescent COVID-19 was sourced from the United States, Italy and Spain. From T cells, B-cell-depleted T cells, or PBMCs came the material, which was cDNA or gDNA.

Germline assignment: CDR1 SGHKS and CDR2 YYEKEE (reference sequence). The CDR3 runs 16 residues. With 3 bases clipped from V and 10 bases from J, the junction kept 15 bases outside the gene matches. Enrollees, about 18 to 90 years old, lived in about two dozen US areas. Methods used by the authors: Nucleated cell number was recorded as an estimate derived from reference gene primer amplification. TCRdb's copy holds only in-frame clones and misses some; the assay was immunoSEQ multiplex PCR. V and J calls and clone size follow that table, whereas D and trimming were derived from the DNA. The table records 300,000 to 350,000 clones, almost 90% of them present only once.

J is TRBJ1-4 and V is TRBV5-5; 7 nucleotides line up with TRBD1. Sequencing input: PBMCs or T cells enriched from blood (not recorded which). The TCR sequence derives from a woman under 30 with acute COVID-19. The CDR3 here is CASSSHQMTGLGKLFF. The CDR3 nucleotides are TGTGCCAGCAGCTCGCATCAAATGACAGGGTTGGGAAAACTGTTTTTT.